This T cell receptor (beta chain) was sequenced during a study of T cells in Graves' hyperthyroidism and ophthalmopathy (dated by TCRdb to the late 2010s). A note on the overall study: Peripheral blood samples were taken at initial diagnosis, before any treatment was given. A discovery cohort of approximately 97 patients, about 43 with Graves' ophthalmopathy and 55 to 65 with stable Graves' hyperthyroidism, was used to find distinguishing TCR V-J signatures. Whether ophthalmopathy could be predicted prospectively was tested in an independent validation cohort made up of roughly 20 hyperthyroidism patients plus 17 patients who later progressed to ophthalmopathy. For training and testing, the roughly 100 patients in the discovery cohort were randomly divided in a 7:3 ratio. In about 6 Graves' hyperthyroidism patients, the study also compared T-cell repertoires from thyroid tissue with T-cell repertoires from blood. Once sampling was done, hyperthyroidism patients were given methimazole at a starting dose of 30 mg daily, whereas ophthalmopathy patients were given high-dose intravenous methylprednisolone. According to the paper, TCR Vbeta CDR3 sequencing was carried out on over 130 peripheral blood samples, which came from more than 40 ophthalmopathy, about 75 hyperthyroidism and around 17 progressor patients. The investigation overall reported the following: In validation, the model predicted progression to ophthalmopathy with around 71% sensitivity and 72% to 75% specificity, a median of about 6 months before onset. Most expanded thyroid clonotypes (frequency above 0.001) were also found in blood, which suggests that blood repertoires may mirror thyroid immune responses. A 13 V-J signature model separated ophthalmopathy from stable hyperthyroidism, with roughly 88% sensitivity and 81.08% specificity in cross-validation and 80%/75% in testing. No statistical method was used to set the sample size in advance, and investigators knew the group allocation.

The TCR beta CDR3 regions were amplified from RNA transcripts. The TCR CDR3 was subjected to a first round of RT-PCR using the HTBI primer set and the Qiagen OneStep RT-PCR kit. The libraries were constructed in a second round of multiplex PCR and then size-selected and purified. Libraries were sequenced paired-end with 100 bp reads on an Illumina HiSeq2000. The source study handled its data this way. Raw data were processed with SOAPnuke, discarding reads with adapters, uncalled bases, mean Phred below 15, or no exact constant-primer or identifier match. High-quality paired reads were merged using COPE v1.2.5, and each unique nucleotide sequence was defined as a clonotype. Clonotypes were aligned to IMGT TRBV, TRBD and TRBJ reference segments using MiTCR v1.1. Analysis was restricted to V-J combinations with a frequency above 0.0001, which covered roughly 99% of repertoires. A TCS score was defined as the ratio between F50 (clonal expansion) and ExV (chaos), using BLOSUM62-based TCRdist between CDR3 peptides within each V-J. Welch's t-statistics and random forest reduced approximately 520 V-J features to fewer than 15, which were used in a naive Bayes classifier (R e1071). The similarity between thyroid and blood repertoires was quantified using the Morisita-Horn index. The public reads were run again by TCRdb, first through fastp at Q25 and then through MiXCR, and only productive beta chains were kept. Each CDR3 protein appears once, grouped with its most common genes and DNA. The V and J calls were determined by TCRdb, not by the authors. The sample has roughly 840,000 distinct CDR3 sequences on record, roughly 40% of them singletons. Around 10% of the sample is taken by the ten largest.

Spanning cysteine to phenylalanine, the CDR3 consists of 13 amino acids. This entry keeps only the CDR3 DNA: 39 bases, framed from base 1. Taken from the germline V gene, the CDR1 and CDR2 loops are SQVTM and ANQGSEA. V drops 6 bases and J drops 5 bases, leaving 16 bases in between. With regard to this clonotype: The target of this receptor is not known. Given a much more abundant clone one base away, this may be a read error.

Stable Graves' hyperthyroidism was defined as no progression to ophthalmopathy during 18 months of follow-up. Hyperthyroidism patients were newly diagnosed, with disease duration under 2 months, and aged 18 to 65 years. Exclusion was applied to patients with uncontrolled infections, other autoimmune diseases, pregnancy or lactation. Diagnoses relied on clinical symptoms, serum thyroxine and TRAb, thyroid ultrasound and orbital computed tomography. PBMCs were isolated from approximately 10 ml of fresh peripheral blood by Ficoll-Paque density gradient centrifugation. Total RNA was extracted with Trizol reagent, and quality was checked on an Agilent 2100 Bioanalyzer.

The sequence links TRBV29-1 to TRBJ1-1, with the identity of the D gene unclear. Sequencing input: blood. The clonotype comes from a man younger than 35 with Graves' hyperthyroidism. CDR3 protein: CSVARSHGTEAFF. The base sequence is TGCAGCGTCGCGCGATCCCATGGGACTGAAGCTTTCTTT.